The 17 T cell receptor beta chains in this list originate from one sample, sequenced in a study of T cell changes during pregnancy in multiple sclerosis. Method: immunoSEQ multiplex PCR; TCRdb's copy keeps in-frame clones and lacks some. The sample records under 35,000 clones, approximately 90% being singletons. The input for sequencing was CD4+ T cells from peripheral blood mononuclear cells, taken in the first trimester of pregnancy. These receptors were taken from a female donor with multiple sclerosis, enrolled in a pregnancy study.

This clone has just one count. This sequence joins TRBV20-1 and TRBJ1-1; unclear D gene. The CDR3 extends over 11 amino acids. Germline V gene lookup returns CDR1 DFQATT and CDR2 SNEGSKA (reference sequence). The V end was cut by 6 bases, the J end by 3 bases, with 8 bases between. CDR3 nucleotide sequence: TGCAGTGCACGACAAGACACTGAAGCTTTCTTT. It specifies CSARQDTEAFF.

V and J are TRBV2 and TRBJ2-7, with 8 bases identical to TRBD1. The ends lost 5 bases at V and 6 bases at J; junction bases unmatched: 9. Germline V gene data show CDR1 as SNHLY and CDR2 as FYNNEI. The CDR3 loop spans 14 amino acids. CDR3 DNA sequence: TGTGCCAGCAGTCGGACAGGGTGGTTCTCCGAGCAGTACTTC. Translated, it gives CASSRTGWFSEQYF.

This rearrangement joins TRBV6-5 to TRBJ2-3; D is unresolved. Germline V gives CDR1 MNHEY, CDR2 SVGAGI. Deletions cut 0 bases from V and 5 bases from J, with 9 bases between. The CDR3 length is 14 residues. The CDR3: CASSYSGRRDTQYF. As DNA, the CDR3 is TGTGCCAGCAGTTACTCGGGTCGGAGAGATACGCAGTATTTT.

The chain combines TRBV7-3 with TRBJ2-2; D may be TRBD2 (5 bases). Trimming cost V 5 bases and J 5 bases, with 15 bases left between them. This CDR3 region has 15 residues. Germline V CDR1 and CDR2: SGHTA, FQGTGA. This CDR3 reads CASSMGSGGTGELFF. The CDR3 nucleotides read TGTGCCAGCAGCATGGGATCTGGAGGAACCGGGGAGCTGTTTTTT.

The chain couples TRBV5-8 to TRBJ2-6; 7 bases are a match to TRBD1. The CDR3 is 16 residues long. Germline CDR1 and CDR2: SGHTS and YDEGEE. Trimming removed 0 bases from V and 2 bases from J; junction bases left unmatched: 2. The CDR3 protein is CASSLVGGAGANVLTF. Here the CDR3 DNA reads TGTGCCAGCAGCTTGGTAGGGGGCGCTGGGGCCAACGTCCTGACTTTC.

This chain links TRBV7-2 with TRBJ2-7; D perhaps matches TRBD1 (6 bases). CDR3 length: 14 residues. CDR1 is SGHTA, CDR2 FQGNSA, per germline. V was shortened by 5 bases and J by 6 bases, with 17 bases between the two germline ends. The CDR3 DNA reads as TGTGCCAGCAGCCCCATGGGGGCGGCTGGCGAGCAGTACTTC. Protein product: CASSPMGAAGEQYF.

This chain uses TRBV4-1 with TRBJ1-2; no reliable D call. This CDR3 is built from 15 residues. Germline CDR1 is MGHRA and CDR2 is YSYEKL. Trimming shortened V by 0 bases and J by 8 bases, and 16 bases separated the two germline ends. The DNA for the CDR3 is TGCGCCAGCAGCCAAGATCATGGGAGGGAAGGAGGCTACACCTTC. It specifies CASSQDHGREGGYTF.

The chain is built from TRBV11-2 and TRBJ1-2; 9 nucleotides match TRBD1. CDR3 size: 15 residues. Germline assignment: CDR1 SGHAT and CDR2 FQNNGV. J was trimmed by 2 bases and V by 5 bases; bases with no gene match: 6. Here the CDR3 reads CASSPLTGGNYGYTF. The CDR3 DNA is TGTGCCAGCAGCCCCTTAACAGGGGGCAACTATGGCTACACCTTC.

This clone was seen more than once but under ten times. The chain is built from TRBV6-6 and TRBJ2-3; D is unresolved. V lost 6 bases, J lost 0 bases, and 7 bases lay in between. Germline CDR1 reads MNHNY; CDR2 reads SVGAGI (reference sequence). The CDR3 totals 13 residues. The CDR3 loop reads CASRELSTDTQYF. The CDR3 nucleotides are TGTGCCAGCAGAGAACTAAGCACAGATACGCAGTATTTT.

The rearrangement joins TRBV5-1 to TRBJ2-7, with 7 bases matching TRBD2. Germline CDR1 reads SGHRS; CDR2 reads YFSETQ. The V segment lost 5 bases and the J segment 0 bases; nucleotides outside the gene matches: 5. The CDR3 has 14 residues. CDR3 sequence: CASSGGGDSYEQYF. As DNA, the CDR3 is TGCGCCAGCAGTGGCGGGGGAGACTCCTACGAGCAGTACTTC.

This chain uses TRBV5-1 with TRBJ1-1; D is possibly TRBD1 (6 bases). This CDR3 contains 15 residues. The germline V gene has CDR1 SGHRS and CDR2 YFSETQ. Trimming took 3 bases from V and 3 from J, leaving 15 bases between them. This CDR3 is CASSSFETGHTEAFF. The CDR3 nucleotides read TGCGCCAGCAGCTCCTTCGAGACAGGCCACACTGAAGCTTTCTTT. Based on the CDR3 plus reference TRBV5-1 and TRBJ1-1, the full variable domain is KAGVTQTPRYLIKTRGQQVTLSCSPISGHRSVSWYQQTPGQGLQFLFEYFSETQRNKGNFPGRFSGRQFSNSRSEMNVSTLELGDSALYLCASSSFETGHTEAFFGQGTRLTVV.

The CDR3: CASTPFYEQYF. The CDR3 nucleotides are TGTGCCAGCACCCCTTTCTACGAGCAGTACTTC. The chain uses TRBV28 and TRBJ2-7; D not resolved. Germline CDR1 is MDHEN and CDR2 is SYDVKM. The CDR3 consists of 11 residues. Trimming took 7 bases from V and 3 from J, leaving 7 bases between them.

The rearrangement links TRBV6-5 to TRBJ1-1; 10 bases line up with TRBD1. This CDR3 has 14 residues. V lost 6 bases to trimming and J lost 11 bases; unmatched junction nucleotides: 12. Germline loops: CDR1 MNHEY, CDR2 SVGAGI. CDR3 DNA: TGTGCCAGCAGCTCAACGACAGGGGGCGCGAGGGCTTTCTTT. This gives the protein CASSSTTGGARAFF.

The rearrangement joins TRBV7-9 to TRBJ1-2; 9 bases match TRBD1. Looked up from germline, CDR1 is SEHNR and CDR2 is FQNEAQ (reference sequence). The trim removed 5 bases at V and 6 bases at J, leaving 13 bases unmatched. The CDR3 totals 16 residues. The CDR3 DNA reads TGTGCCAGCAGCCCCCTATACGGACAGGGGAGTCATGGCTACACCTTC. This translates into CASSPLYGQGSHGYTF.

The V gene is TRBV11-1, the J gene TRBJ2-2; a weak D match, TRBD2 (5 bases). Germline V gene sequence: CDR1 SGHAT, CDR2 FQDESV (reference sequence). The CDR3 is made up of 16 amino acids. The V end lost 4 bases, the J end lost 6 bases, and 18 bases lay between the germline ends. The chain's CDR3 is CASSSGASPTPGELFF. CDR3 nucleotides: TGTGCCAGCAGCTCCGGCGCTAGCCCTACCCCCGGGGAGCTGTTTTTT.

The chain uses TRBV16 and TRBJ1-6; D remains ambiguous. The CDR3 is made up of 13 amino acids. The V gene lost 4 bases and the J gene lost 10 bases, with 11 bases spanning the gap. Germline V gives CDR1 KGHSY, CDR2 FQNENV. The CDR3 is CASSPETYSPLHF. The CDR3 nucleotides are TGTGCCAGCAGCCCAGAAACGTACTCACCCCTCCACTTT.

V gene TRBV11-1 combines with J gene TRBJ1-1; D gene unclear. Per germline, CDR1 SGHAT and CDR2 FQDESV (reference sequence). The CDR3 extends over 13 amino acids. V was trimmed by 1 base and J by 1 base, leaving 4 bases between them. CDR3 in amino acids: CASSLVGNTEAFF. CDR3 nucleotides: TGTGCCAGCAGCTTAGTCGGGAACACTGAAGCTTTCTTT.